These 28 T cell receptor beta chains came from one sample sequenced in a study of post-analysis software for immune sequencing data (dated by TCRdb to the mid-2010s). The full study reports these points: Significantly higher frequencies in patients than in controls were found for roughly 5 TRBV segments, including TRBV5-6, TRBV5-1 and TRBV20-1.

Their antigens are not known. The method was PCR. The reads were generated on an Illumina HiSeq 2500. Unique molecular identifiers were incorporated into TCR beta cDNA libraries to reduce PCR and sequencing biases. The public reads were run again by TCRdb, first through fastp at Q25 and then through MiXCR, and only productive beta chains were kept. Entries that share a CDR3 protein sequence are merged under the most common genes and DNA. A total of roughly 870,000 distinct CDR3 sequences appear in this sample, 53% of them only once. The ten most abundant clones make up under 6% of the sample. The sequencing input was blood. The receptors were sampled from a girl aged 10 to 17 with multiple sclerosis.

Remarks on this clonotype: A much larger clone lies one base from this, so it may be a read error. V usage is TRBV12-3 or TRBV12-4 and J usage is TRBJ2-3; TRBD2 agrees at 8 bases. V dropped 5 bases and J dropped 10; count of bases not matched to a gene: 14. This CDR3 contains 15 residues. The chain's CDR3 is CASSPGGGRVNAQYF. CDR3 DNA sequence: TGTGCCAGCAGTCCCGGGGGGGGCAGGGTGAATGCGCAGTATTTT.

This clonotype was found a few times. One end of the junction fails to match germline, which may point to a read error. This chain uses TRBV12-3 or TRBV12-4 with TRBJ2-5; 7 bases are shared with TRBD1. The CDR3 runs to 13 residues. In DNA, the CDR3 is TGTGTCAGCAGGATACAGGGGTGGGAGACCCAGTACTTC. Translated, it gives CVSRIQGWETQYF.

This clonotype was observed a few times. V gene TRBV6-6 combines with J gene TRBJ2-6, with D unclear. This CDR3 comprises 15 residues. V lost 2 bases, J lost 0 bases, and 5 bases lay in between. CDR1 and CDR2 (germline): MNHNY, SVGAGI (reference sequence). CDR3 protein: CASSYRGSGANVLTF. Written as DNA, the CDR3 is TGTGCCAGCAGTTACCGAGGCTCTGGGGCCAACGTCCTGACTTTC.

The chain has TRBV3-1 and TRBJ2-3; 8 bases line up with TRBD2. CDR1 and CDR2 from the germline V gene are LGHDT and YNNKEL (reference sequence). The CDR3 is made up of 15 amino acids. The V and J ends lost 3 bases and 1 base, in that order; junction bases with no gene match: 3. The CDR3 nucleotides are TGTGCCAGCAGCCACGGGCGGGGGGGCACAGATACGCAGTATTTT. Its protein is CASSHGRGGTDTQYF.

In its sample, this clonotype was seen a few times. The chain is built from TRBV4-1 and TRBJ2-5; no firm D call. The germline CDR1 and CDR2 sequences are MGHRA and YSYEKL. Trimming took off 0 bases at V and 4 bases at J, with 9 bases between the two ends. CDR3 length equals 14 residues. In DNA, the CDR3 is TGCGCCAGCAGCCAAGATCGCAGTCGAGAGACCCAGTACTTC. Translated: CASSQDRSRETQYF.

This chain uses TRBV5-1 with TRBJ2-1; 8 nucleotides line up with TRBD1. The CDR3 has 15 residues. Per the germline V gene, CDR1 is SGHRS and CDR2 is YFSETQ. The J segment lost 2 bases and the V segment lost 4 bases, leaving 5 bases of the junction unmatched. The CDR3 nucleotides are TGCGCCAGCAGCCCACAGGGGGAGCCCTACAATGAGCAGTTCTTC. Its protein product is CASSPQGEPYNEQFF.

The chain has TRBV6-2 or TRBV6-3 and TRBJ2-1; 7 bases align to TRBD2. The germline V gene encodes CDR1 MNHEY and CDR2 SVGEGT. This CDR3 comprises 14 residues. V gave up 4 bases and J gave up 9 bases; unmatched junction bases: 9. CDR3 DNA: TGTGCCAGCAGTTTCGCGGGAGAACGAATTGAGCAGTTCTTC. Translating it yields CASSFAGERIEQFF.

The chain combines TRBV15 with TRBJ2-5, with 8 bases fitting TRBD1. The germline CDR1 and CDR2 sequences are LNHNV and YYDKDF (reference sequence). With 3 bases clipped from V and 5 bases from J, the junction kept 14 bases outside the gene matches. The CDR3 is 17 amino acids. The CDR3 is CATSRGYSRGRGETQYF. The CDR3 DNA sequence: TGTGCCACCAGCAGGGGATACAGCAGGGGGCGAGGGGAGACCCAGTACTTC.

The chain combines TRBV7-2 with TRBJ2-4, with D perhaps TRBD1 or TRBD2 (5 bases each). Germline V gene sequence: CDR1 SGHTA, CDR2 FQGNSA. The V end lost 5 bases, the J end lost 10 bases, and 18 bases lay between the germline ends. The CDR3 has 14 residues. Here the CDR3 reads CASSTGTGGWIQYF. Written as DNA, the CDR3 is TGTGCCAGCAGCACCGGGACGGGTGGATGGATTCAGTACTTC.

This clonotype occurred once. This chain uses TRBV27 with TRBJ2-3, with D unclear. Germline V gene lookup returns CDR1 MNHEY and CDR2 SMNVEV (reference sequence). CDR3 size: 16 residues. The V end lost 3 bases, the J end lost 1 base, and 14 bases lay between the germline ends. CDR3 amino acids: CASSLGRPGRTDTQYF. The CDR3 nucleotides are TGTGCCAGCAGTTTGGGTCGACCGGGTCGCACAGATACGCAGTATTTT.

The V gene is TRBV3-1, the J gene TRBJ2-3; D is unclear. V was cut by 3 bases and J by 6 bases, with 10 bases left in between. The CDR3 totals 13 residues. Germline values: CDR1 LGHDT, CDR2 YNNKEL (reference sequence). The CDR3 reads CASSHLKVDTQYF. In DNA form, the CDR3 reads TGTGCCAGCAGCCACCTGAAGGTGGATACGCAGTATTTT.

This rearrangement joins TRBV10-3 to TRBJ2-4, with 11 bases that match TRBD1. The J call could be wrong; TRBJ2-7 is a better fit for the DNA end. This CDR3 is built from 14 residues. Germline CDR1 ENHRY, CDR2 SYGVKD. Here the CDR3 DNA reads TGTGCCATCCGCAATAGGGACAGGGGGAACGAGCAGTACTTC. Its translation: CAIRNRDRGNEQYF.

This clonotype has just a few counts. The chain is built from TRBV12-3 or TRBV12-4 and TRBJ2-7; TRBD1 agrees at 7 bases. CDR3 length: 13 residues. The junction had 7 bases not matched to a gene; V was cut back by 8 bases and J by 3 bases. The CDR3 loop is CASGTGTVYEQYF. CDR3 nucleotide sequence: TGTGCCAGCGGGACCGGGACAGTCTACGAGCAGTACTTC.

This clonotype was picked up many times. The genes are TRBV4-1 and TRBJ2-1, with D possibly matching TRBD2 (5 bases). Trimming took 3 bases from V and 6 from J, leaving 9 bases between them. The length of the CDR3 is 13 residues. Germline-derived CDR1 and CDR2 are MGHRA and YSYEKL. This CDR3 is CASSHPGFNEQFF. The DNA of the CDR3 is TGCGCCAGCAGCCACCCGGGGTTCAATGAGCAGTTCTTC.

About this clonotype: The junction departs from the called germline gene at one end, perhaps through a read error. CDR3 bases: TGTGCCGGCAGAATTAGTGGTCTGGAGACCCAGTACTTC. It encodes CAGRISGLETQYF. The chain links TRBV25-1 to TRBJ2-5, with D unclear. This CDR3 has 13 residues. CDR1 is MGHDK, CDR2 SYGVNS, per germline.

CDR3: CSASEGTDTQYF. CDR3 nucleotide sequence: TGCAGTGCTAGCGAGGGAACAGATACGCAGTATTTT. J is TRBJ2-3 and V is TRBV20-1; possible D gene TRBD2, 5 bases. Trimming removed 3 bases at V and 3 bases at J, with 7 bases between. This CDR3 comprises 12 residues. Germline-derived CDR1 and CDR2 are DFQATT and SNEGSKA (reference sequence).

Only a few counts were recorded for this clonotype. The genes are TRBV29-1 and TRBJ2-1, with TRBD1 as a possible D gene (6 bases). Germline CDR1 is SQVTM and CDR2 is ANQGSEA. This CDR3 spans 13 amino acids. V was shortened by 7 bases and J by 9 bases, with 19 bases between the two germline ends. CDR3 nucleotide sequence: TGCAGCGCAGAACACCTGGGGGCCATTGAGCAGTTCTTC. It is translated as CSAEHLGAIEQFF.

Notes on this clonotype: No conserved phenylalanine or tryptophan ends this CDR3, so it is likely a read error. V is TRBV7-9 and J is TRBJ2-1; D is tentatively TRBD1 or TRBD2 (5 bases each). Trimming removed 4 bases at V and 2 bases at J, with 33 bases between. There are 22 residues in the CDR3. Germline V CDR1 and CDR2: SEHNR, FQNEAQ (reference sequence). DNA of the CDR3: TGTGCCAGCAGCTCCCTGGGCTCGGGGCCTAAAAGGAGAAAAAGCGCCTACAATGAGCAGTTCGTC. The encoded protein is CASSSLGSGPKRRKSAYNEQFV.

V usage is TRBV14 and J usage is TRBJ2-5, with a tentative D call TRBD1 (6 bases). CDR1 SGHDN and CDR2 FVKESK come from the germline V gene. CDR3 length equals 16 residues. Between the trimmed V and J ends, which lost 1 base and 0 bases, there was a span of 12 bases. Here the CDR3 reads CASSQVGRGDQETQYF. The CDR3 DNA sequence: TGTGCCAGCAGCCAAGTGGGCAGGGGCGACCAAGAGACCCAGTACTTC.

This clonotype was detected a few times. The chain has TRBV2 and TRBJ2-7; TRBD1 matches at 12 bases. The end of the DNA fits TRBJ2-5 better, so the J call may be wrong. The germline gives CDR1 SNHLY, CDR2 FYNNEI. This CDR3 contains 15 residues. The CDR3 sequence is CASSEGQGATQTQYF. Written as DNA, the CDR3 is TGTGCCAGCAGTGAGGGACAGGGGGCGACGCAGACCCAGTACTTC.

This clonotype appeared once. The chain joins TRBV29-1 to TRBJ1-2, with no clear D. V shed 6 bases and J shed 4 bases, with 12 bases lying between them. There are 12 residues in the CDR3. Per germline, CDR1 SQVTM and CDR2 ANQGSEA. The CDR3: CSVTRAAYGYTF. The CDR3 DNA reads TGCAGCGTCACGAGGGCCGCCTATGGCTACACCTTC.

This clonotype was counted only a few times. V and J are TRBV7-9 and TRBJ2-1; no definite D call. V was clipped by 2 bases and J by 3 bases, with 5 bases between them. The CDR3 covers 13 residues. Per the germline V gene, CDR1 is SEHNR and CDR2 is FQNEAQ (reference sequence). This CDR3 is CASSLNYYNEQFF. CDR3 nucleotides: TGTGCCAGCAGCTTAAACTACTACAATGAGCAGTTCTTC.

The chain employs TRBV12-3 or TRBV12-4 and TRBJ1-1; TRBD1 is a possible D gene (6 bases). CDR3 length: 15 amino acids. V was trimmed by 6 bases and J by 6 bases, leaving 20 bases between them. CDR3 protein: CASRPRGFGPPEAFF. The CDR3, as DNA: TGTGCCAGCAGGCCCAGGGGCTTTGGTCCCCCTGAAGCTTTCTTT.

The chain is built from TRBV6-5 and TRBJ2-6; 8 bases are a match to TRBD1. CDR1 is MNHEY and CDR2 is SVGAGI in the germline V gene. V gave up 5 bases and J gave up 0 bases; unmatched junction bases: 3. The CDR3 has 16 amino acids. Here the CDR3 DNA reads TGTGCCAGCAGTCGGGACAGGAGCTCTGGGGCCAACGTCCTGACTTTC. Translating gives CASSRDRSSGANVLTF.

V gene TRBV12-3 or TRBV12-4 combines with J gene TRBJ2-5; a weak D match, TRBD2 (6 bases). The CDR3 extends over 15 amino acids. Trimming took 6 bases from V and 8 from J, leaving 22 bases between them. The CDR3 reads CASRGRGASGDTQYF. The CDR3 nucleotides read TGTGCCAGCAGGGGTCGCGGGGCTTCGGGGGACACCCAGTACTTC.

Comment on this clonotype: Compared with germline, one end of the junction differs, possibly owing to a read error. The chain carries TRBV7-9 and TRBJ2-5; D is unresolved. CDR1 is SEHNR and CDR2 is FQNEAQ in the germline V gene (reference sequence). The CDR3 totals 13 residues. The CDR3 bases are TGTGCCAACAGCCCGCGATATGGAGAGACCCAGTACTTC. It codes for CANSPRYGETQYF.

The chain employs TRBV2 and TRBJ2-1; D possibly matches TRBD1 or TRBD2 (7 bases each). The germline V gene has CDR1 SNHLY and CDR2 FYNNEI. Trimming removed 6 bases from V and 9 bases from J, with 18 bases in between. The CDR3 is made up of 14 amino acids. CDR3 nucleotides: TGTGCCAGCAGGCAGGGGGAGGGACTCCTTGAGCAGTTCTTC. Translated, it gives CASRQGEGLLEQFF.

This chain joins TRBV7-2 and TRBJ2-5; 10 bases fit TRBD2. Germline assignment: CDR1 SGHTA and CDR2 FQGNSA. With 5 bases clipped from V and 5 bases from J, the junction kept 11 bases outside the gene matches. CDR3 length equals 16 residues. CDR3 loop: CASSPTGTSVLETQYF. In DNA form, the CDR3 reads TGTGCCAGCAGCCCCACCGGGACTAGCGTTTTGGAGACCCAGTACTTC.